The clone carrying this T cell receptor beta chain turned up a few times. Its antigen is not identified. Naive CD4+ cells had CD25+ Tregs removed. In TCRdb, the 5' RACE reads were re-called with MiXCR into one record per CDR3 protein. The sample consists of tens of thousands of distinct CDR3 sequences, more than 20% of them appearing once. Overall study findings and caveats: Tumor memory CD4+ T cell TCR gene usage was found to cluster with blood and lymph node memory CD4+ cells and with lymph node naive CD4+ cells. Tumor-infiltrating Treg TCR alpha and beta sequences overlapped most with tumor naive CD4+ T cells, then blood naive.

With 1 base removed from V and 2 bases from J, the gap between germline ends came to 12 bases. Per the germline V gene, CDR1 is DFQATT and CDR2 is SNEGSKA (reference sequence). The CDR3 is 14 amino acids. Sequenced input: tumor-infiltrating naive CD4+ T cells sorted from the breast tumor. The sample's subset: naive CD4+ T cells, CD4+CD45RA+CD25-. The source is a female donor with breast cancer. The gene calls are TRBV20-1 and TRBJ2-7, with D possibly matching TRBD2 (6 bases). As DNA, the CDR3 is TGCAGTGCTAGAGCTGGGGCGGGACCCTACGAGCAGTACTTC. Its translation is CSARAGAGPYEQYF.